These 24 T cell receptor beta chains came from one sample sequenced in a study of cytomegalovirus exposure and HLA in healthy donors. 13 Jbeta primers and 60 Vbeta primers were used for the PCR. Libraries were prepared by immunoSEQ multiplex PCR; TCRdb keeps only in-frame clonotypes and omits some of them. The sample yields fewer than 150,000 clones, roughly 75% seen once. Specimen: PBMCs. The source of these receptors is a man aged 35 to 55 in good health and CMV-seropositive.

This clone has only a few counts. The V and J genes are TRBV7-2 and TRBJ2-7, with 7 bases that match TRBD1. Trimming took 4 bases from V and 3 from J; bases not matched to a gene: 12. Germline CDR1 is SGHTA and CDR2 is FQGNSA. The CDR3 contains 16 residues. This CDR3 is CASSSPPGTVFYEQYF. The CDR3 DNA reads TGTGCCAGCAGCTCACCTCCTGGGACAGTTTTCTACGAGCAGTACTTC.

The gene calls are TRBV7-2 and TRBJ1-2, with 10 nucleotides matching TRBD1. This CDR3 region has 15 residues. The V and J ends lost 5 bases and 6 bases, in that order; junction bases with no gene match: 9. Germline CDR1 is SGHTA and CDR2 is FQGNSA. Here the CDR3 reads CASSLIAGTGDGYTF. In DNA form, the CDR3 reads TGTGCCAGCAGCCTAATCGCCGGGACAGGGGATGGCTACACCTTC.

With respect to this clone: Other DNA sequences within the sample encode an identical CDR3. This chain joins TRBV29-1 and TRBJ2-5, with D tentatively TRBD2 (5 bases). V was pared by 4 bases and J by 5 bases, with 14 bases between. This CDR3 comprises 13 residues. The germline V gene encodes CDR1 SQVTM and CDR2 ANQGSEA. CDR3 DNA: TGCAGCGTTGTACGGGGTGTAGGGGAGACCCAGTACTTC. Protein product: CSVVRGVGETQYF.

This chain connects TRBV7-2 to TRBJ2-7, with 10 bases lining up with TRBD2. The germline V gene encodes CDR1 SGHTA and CDR2 FQGNSA. Trimming cost V 7 bases and J 1 base; bases outside gene matches: 1. The CDR3 covers 13 residues. The CDR3 DNA reads TGTGCCAGCAAGACTAGCGGGTCCTACGAGCAGTACTTC. Translating it yields CASKTSGSYEQYF.

The chain has TRBV6-5 and TRBJ1-1; tentatively, D is TRBD1 (6 bases). Looked up from germline, CDR1 is MNHEY and CDR2 is SVGAGI. V was shortened by 4 bases and J by 0 bases, with 12 bases between the two germline ends. CDR3 length equals 15 residues. The CDR3: CASSWAGAMNTEAFF. The CDR3, as DNA: TGTGCCAGCAGTTGGGCAGGGGCTATGAACACTGAAGCTTTCTTT.

V gene TRBV4-3 combines with J gene TRBJ2-7; TRBD2 aligns across 15 bases. Germline V gene data show CDR1 as LGHNA and CDR2 as YSLEER. The CDR3 consists of 15 residues. V was clipped by 4 bases and J by 7 bases; unmatched bases: 5. CDR3 sequence reads: CASSPGLAGGMEQYF. CDR3 coding DNA: TGCGCCAGCAGCCCGGGACTAGCGGGAGGTATGGAGCAGTACTTC.

CDR3 region: CASSQRGTGSTEAFF. The CDR3 DNA reads as TGTGCCAGCAGCCAAAGAGGGACAGGGTCCACTGAAGCTTTCTTT. The chain couples TRBV27 to TRBJ1-1, with 9 bases fitting TRBD1. Trimming cost V 6 bases and J 4 bases; bases outside gene matches: 9. The CDR3 runs 15 residues. Per the germline V gene, CDR1 is MNHEY and CDR2 is SMNVEV (reference sequence).

V usage is TRBV27 and J usage is TRBJ2-7; D is perhaps TRBD1 (6 bases). Trimming removed 5 bases at V and 3 bases at J, with 14 bases between. Germline V gene data show CDR1 as MNHEY and CDR2 as SMNVEV (reference sequence). The CDR3 is 14 amino acids. CDR3 in DNA: TGTGCCAGCAGTCTAACCCCGGACAGCTACGAGCAGTACTTC. Protein product: CASSLTPDSYEQYF.

V is TRBV5-1 and J is TRBJ2-7, with TRBD1 matching 7 bases. The germline gives CDR1 SGHRS, CDR2 YFSETQ. This CDR3 region has 16 residues. Trimming at V came to 4 bases and at J to 4 bases, leaving 14 bases not matched to a gene. This CDR3 is CASSPGRRTGVYEQYF. The CDR3 DNA follows: TGCGCCAGCAGCCCGGGTCGACGTACAGGGGTTTACGAGCAGTACTTC. Together with reference TRBV5-1 and TRBJ2-7, the CDR3 gives the full variable domain: KAGVTQTPRYLIKTRGQQVTLSCSPISGHRSVSWYQQTPGQGLQFLFEYFSETQRNKGNFPGRFSGRQFSNSRSEMNVSTLELGDSALYLCASSPGRRTGVYEQYFGPGTRLTVT.

The rearrangement uses TRBV7-9 and TRBJ2-7, with 11 bases lining up with TRBD1. This CDR3 spans 15 amino acids. Germline V CDR1 and CDR2: SEHNR, FQNEAQ (reference sequence). V was pared by 5 bases and J by 4 bases, with 7 bases of the junction left unmatched. This CDR3 is CASSPRTGGGYEQYF. CDR3 in DNA: TGTGCCAGCAGCCCACGGACAGGGGGCGGGTACGAGCAGTACTTC.

V usage is TRBV5-1 and J usage is TRBJ2-2; maybe TRBD1 (5 bases). Trimming left V 1 base short and J 9 bases short, with 19 bases between. The CDR3 sequence is 16 residues long. Germline-derived CDR1 and CDR2 are SGHRS and YFSETQ. CDR3 region: CASSLRDSVSNRELFF. CDR3 coding DNA: TGCGCCAGCAGCTTGCGCGACAGCGTCTCAAACCGGGAGCTGTTTTTT.

J is TRBJ1-1 and V is TRBV5-6; D may be TRBD1 (5 bases). CDR3 length equals 12 residues. With 2 bases removed from V and 4 bases from J, the gap between germline ends came to 6 bases. Germline V CDR1 and CDR2: SGHDT, YYEEEE. CDR3 DNA sequence: TGTGCCAGCAGCTTCGGGGGCACTGAAGCTTTCTTT. Amino acid sequence: CASSFGGTEAFF.

This clone was detected a few times. The V gene is TRBV28, the J gene TRBJ2-5; tentative D call: TRBD2 (6 bases). Looked up from germline, CDR1 is MDHEN and CDR2 is SYDVKM. The CDR3 is 14 amino acids. V was pared by 8 bases and J by 4 bases, with 17 bases between. The CDR3 DNA sequence: TGTGCCAGCCTTGATCTAGGAGGGTCAGAGACCCAGTACTTC. This codes for CASLDLGGSETQYF.

The table lists this clone with a few counts. The chain couples TRBV21-1 to TRBJ2-2; the DNA was not used to check the table's D call, TRBD2. TRBV21-1 is marked as a pseudogene. The CDR3 runs 18 residues. CDR3 amino acids: CASSIILAGGLGTGELFF. DNA for the CDR3: TGTGCCAGCAGCATAATACTAGCGGGGGGGCTAGGTACCGGGGAGCTGTTTTTT.

This clone was seen a few times. The chain uses TRBV7-2 and TRBJ2-5, with a weak D call TRBD2 (5 bases). Trimming cost V 2 bases and J 4 bases, with 8 bases left between them. CDR3 length equals 13 residues. Germline-derived CDR1 and CDR2 are SGHTA and FQGNSA. DNA for the CDR3: TGTGCCAGCAGCTTACGGGAATCAGAGACCCAGTACTTC. It codes for CASSLRESETQYF.

Note on this clone: In the same sample, other DNA sequences code for this CDR3. This chain uses TRBV28 with TRBJ1-2; the D is unclear. The germline gives CDR1 MDHEN, CDR2 SYDVKM. The CDR3 has 14 amino acids. V was trimmed by 2 bases and J by 8 bases, leaving 15 bases between them. The CDR3 bases are TGTGCCAGCAGTTTAGTGGCAGGCGCCAGGGGCTACACCTTC. Encoded protein: CASSLVAGARGYTF.

This clone was picked up a small number of times. The V gene is TRBV18, the J gene TRBJ1-2; TRBD1 aligns across 8 bases. CDR3 size: 16 residues. In germline, CDR1 is KGHSH, CDR2 LQKENI. V lost 7 bases, J lost 5 bases, and 15 bases stayed unmatched. The CDR3 DNA reads TGTGCCAGCTTACCCCCCCAGGGGGCCTCCACTTATGGCTACACCTTC. It specifies CASLPPQGASTYGYTF.

The chain links TRBV18 to TRBJ1-1; D is possibly TRBD1 (5 bases). V lost 6 bases and J 7 bases, leaving 21 bases between the germline ends. Germline V gives CDR1 KGHSH, CDR2 LQKENI. There are 15 residues in the CDR3. The chain's CDR3 is CASSTEQGLLREAFF. In DNA, the CDR3 is TGTGCCAGCTCTACGGAGCAGGGACTCTTACGTGAAGCTTTCTTT.

Here the CDR3 DNA reads TGCGCCAGCAGCTTGTGGGGGGAACCTGGCTACACCTTC. Encoded protein: CASSLWGEPGYTF. The V gene is TRBV5-1, the J gene TRBJ1-2; maybe TRBD1 (5 bases). The CDR3 is made up of 13 amino acids. The ends were cut back, 1 base at V and 7 bases at J, with 11 bases in the middle. The germline V gene has CDR1 SGHRS and CDR2 YFSETQ. Filled out from reference TRBV5-1 and TRBJ1-2, the complete variable domain reads KAGVTQTPRYLIKTRGQQVTLSCSPISGHRSVSWYQQTPGQGLQFLFEYFSETQRNKGNFPGRFSGRQFSNSRSEMNVSTLELGDSALYLCASSLWGEPGYTFGSGTRLTVV.

In its sample, this clone was seen a few times. CDR3 DNA sequence: TGTGCCAGCAGTGAAGGGGCAGCCCCTTCCTACGAGCAGTACTTC. Protein product: CASSEGAAPSYEQYF. The chain is built from TRBV6-1 and TRBJ2-7; D gene unclear. The ends were cut back, 1 base at V and 1 base at J, with 11 bases in the middle. The CDR3 is 15 amino acids. Looked up from germline, CDR1 is MNHNS and CDR2 is SASEGT.

The chain joins TRBV27 to TRBJ1-2; 11 bases map to TRBD1. This CDR3 has 13 residues. Trimming at V came to 10 bases and at J to 2 bases, leaving 3 bases not matched to a gene. Germline lookup yields CDR1 MNHEY and CDR2 SMNVEV (reference sequence). The CDR3 reads CATRTGGNYGYTF. The CDR3 coding sequence is TGTGCCACCCGGACAGGGGGCAACTATGGCTACACCTTC.

This rearrangement joins TRBV7-9 to TRBJ2-1; perhaps TRBD2 as D (6 bases). This CDR3 comprises 16 residues. V was trimmed by 1 base and J by 0 bases, leaving 10 bases between them. Germline loops: CDR1 SEHNR, CDR2 FQNEAQ (reference sequence). Here the CDR3 reads CASSLDLAASYNEQFF. The CDR3 DNA sequence: TGTGCCAGCAGCTTAGATTTAGCGGCCTCCTACAATGAGCAGTTCTTC.

The rearrangement uses TRBV5-6 and TRBJ2-4; 12 bases line up with TRBD1. This CDR3 contains 17 residues. The ends lost 3 bases at V and 6 bases at J; junction bases unmatched: 10. The germline CDR1 and CDR2 sequences are SGHDT and YYEEEE. DNA for the CDR3: TGTGCCAGCAGCTCCGGGACAGGGGGCGTGGGGGGAAACATTCAGTACTTC. Its translation: CASSSGTGGVGGNIQYF.

V is TRBV5-1 and J is TRBJ2-1, with a tentative D call TRBD2 (6 bases). Germline CDR1 and CDR2: SGHRS and YFSETQ. V was shortened by 0 bases and J by 4 bases, with 14 bases between the two germline ends. This CDR3 is built from 16 residues. CDR3 sequence: CASSLAGGTLYNEQFF. The CDR3 region has the DNA TGCGCCAGCAGCTTGGCCGGCGGGACTTTATACAATGAGCAGTTCTTC.